Each of the 14 T cell receptor beta chains below was sequenced from the same sample in a study of early T cells in non-severe SARS-CoV-2 infection. TCRdb ran MiXCR on the 5' RACE reads and lists one entry per CDR3 protein. The sample lists around 70,000 distinct CDR3 sequences, 12% occurring once. Sample: whole blood. The receptors shown here come from an adult who was a healthcare worker with PCR-confirmed SARS-CoV-2 infection or an uninfected control (not recorded which).

This clonotype was seen more than once but under ten times. V usage is TRBV28 and J usage is TRBJ2-1; weak D call: TRBD1 (5 bases). In germline, CDR1 is MDHEN, CDR2 SYDVKM. Trimming removed 7 bases at V and 12 bases at J, with 22 bases between. The CDR3 totals 14 residues. The DNA of the CDR3 is TGTGCCAGCACCCAGGACCGGGCAAGGGGTAGGCAGTTCTTC. Its protein is CASTQDRARGRQFF.

This sequence joins TRBV24-1 and TRBJ2-7; 8 positions agree with TRBD1. There are 16 residues in the CDR3. Trimming at V came to 2 bases and at J to 2 bases, leaving 7 bases not matched to a gene. Per germline, CDR1 KGHDR and CDR2 SFDVKD. CDR3 nucleotides: TGTGCCACCAGTGATTCGACTTACAGGGGGACCTACGAGCAGTACTTC. It specifies CATSDSTYRGTYEQYF.

This clonotype was picked up a small number of times. V gene TRBV20-1 combines with J gene TRBJ1-1, with D possibly matching TRBD1 (6 bases). The CDR3 spans 13 residues. The germline V and J ends were trimmed by 5 bases and 5 bases, with 15 bases remaining between them. Germline V lookup: CDR1 DFQATT, CDR2 SNEGSKA (reference sequence). The CDR3 here is CSAPRDTHTEAFF. In DNA, the CDR3 is TGCAGTGCTCCTAGGGACACCCATACTGAAGCTTTCTTT.

V usage is TRBV28 and J usage is TRBJ1-2; D uncertain. This CDR3 has 15 amino acids. The germline CDR1 and CDR2 sequences are MDHEN and SYDVKM. V lost 3 bases and J lost 4, with 15 bases in between. The DNA of the CDR3 is TGTGCCAGCAGTTTTTTGGGAGGTTCAGGCTATGGCTACACCTTC. Its protein product is CASSFLGGSGYGYTF.

This clonotype was picked up a small number of times. The chain employs TRBV7-8 and TRBJ1-1; D unresolved. CDR3 size: 14 residues. Trimming took 8 bases from V and 0 from J, leaving 13 bases between them. CDR1 is SGHVS and CDR2 is FQNEAQ in the germline V gene. CDR3 in DNA: TGTGCCAGCCGTGGAGGCCCCATGAACACTGAAGCTTTCTTT. Translation: CASRGGPMNTEAFF.

V and J are TRBV11-2 and TRBJ2-3; D assignment may be TRBD1 or TRBD2 (5 bases each). The CDR3 covers 15 residues. Germline V lookup: CDR1 SGHAT, CDR2 FQNNGV. V lost 4 bases, J lost 2 bases, and 13 bases lay in between. CDR3 sequence: CASSYPGPYTDTQYF. CDR3 DNA sequence: TGTGCCAGCAGCTACCCGGGGCCTTACACAGATACGCAGTATTTT.

The CDR3 sequence: CASTSSRTAKNIQYF. In DNA, the CDR3 is TGTGCCAGCACCTCCTCCAGGACAGCGAAAAACATTCAGTACTTC. The chain recombines TRBV28 with TRBJ2-4; a weak D match, TRBD1 (6 bases). V gave up 7 bases and J gave up 4 bases, with 17 bases separating them. The CDR3 is 15 residues long. Germline CDR1 and CDR2: MDHEN and SYDVKM.

This clonotype has a handful of counts. The V and J genes are TRBV5-1 and TRBJ2-1; the match to TRBD2 covers 7 bases. Germline V gene data show CDR1 as SGHRS and CDR2 as YFSETQ. Trimming cost V 3 bases and J 9 bases; bases outside gene matches: 6. The CDR3 has 13 amino acids. CDR3 protein: CASSSYSGAEQFF. CDR3 DNA: TGCGCCAGCAGCTCCTACAGCGGGGCTGAGCAGTTCTTC. Looking up the rest from reference TRBV5-1 and TRBJ2-1 gives the full variable domain: KAGVTQTPRYLIKTRGQQVTLSCSPISGHRSVSWYQQTPGQGLQFLFEYFSETQRNKGNFPGRFSGRQFSNSRSEMNVSTLELGDSALYLCASSSYSGAEQFFGPGTRLTVL.

The chain joins TRBV28 to TRBJ2-1; TRBD2 agrees at 12 bases. CDR3 size: 16 residues. CDR1 is MDHEN and CDR2 is SYDVKM in the germline V gene. Trimming cost V 3 bases and J 3 bases; bases outside gene matches: 3. The CDR3 region has the DNA TGTGCCAGCAGTTTGACTAGCGGGAGCTTCTACAATGAGCAGTTCTTC. It encodes CASSLTSGSFYNEQFF. Variable domain in full (rest from reference TRBV28 and TRBJ2-1): DVKVTQSSRYLVKRTGEKVFLECVQDMDHENMFWYRQDPGLGLRLIYFSYDVKMKEKGDIPEGYSVSREKKERFSLILESASTNQTSMYLCASSLTSGSFYNEQFFGPGTRLTVL.

This clonotype came up many times. The chain combines TRBV24-1 with TRBJ2-1, with 10 bases matching TRBD2. The germline V gene has CDR1 KGHDR and CDR2 SFDVKD. Germline trimming cut 6 bases from V and 0 bases from J; bases unmatched to any gene: 4. The CDR3 sequence is 16 residues long. CDR3 bases: TGTGCCACCAGTACTCCTAGCGGGAGCTCCTACAATGAGCAGTTCTTC. This codes for CATSTPSGSSYNEQFF.

This clonotype was counted ten times or more. The rearrangement uses TRBV20-1 and TRBJ2-5; D unresolved. The germline gives CDR1 DFQATT, CDR2 SNEGSKA (reference sequence). Trimming stripped 8 bases from V and 2 bases from J, with 15 bases between. This CDR3 has 13 amino acids. DNA for the CDR3: TGCAGTACCTTCGCTAACCAGCAAGAGACCCAGTACTTC. This codes for CSTFANQQETQYF.

This clonotype was picked up a small number of times. The genes are TRBV12-3 or TRBV12-4 and TRBJ2-5; 8 bases fit TRBD1. V dropped 4 bases and J dropped 5; count of bases not matched to a gene: 9. CDR3 length: 15 amino acids. In DNA form, the CDR3 reads TGTGCCAGCAGTTCCCAGGGGGCGGGTCCGGAGACCCAGTACTTC. This codes for CASSSQGAGPETQYF.

This clonotype showed up many times. The rearrangement joins TRBV2 to TRBJ2-1; D is ambiguous. The CDR3 has 13 amino acids. Trimming shortened V by 4 bases and J by 0 bases, and 4 bases separated the two germline ends. Germline V gene lookup returns CDR1 SNHLY and CDR2 FYNNEI. The CDR3 here is CASSGSSYNEQFF. The CDR3 DNA sequence: TGTGCCAGCAGTGGGAGCTCCTACAATGAGCAGTTCTTC.

This clonotype was recorded at least ten times. The V call is TRBV5-8, the J call TRBJ2-2; 7 positions match TRBD2. CDR3 length equals 15 residues. Looked up from germline, CDR1 is SGHTS and CDR2 is YDEGEE. J lost 7 bases, V lost 4 bases, and 10 bases had no gene match. The DNA for the CDR3 is TGTGCCAGCAGCGTCCGGGGGAGGGCCATCGGGGAGCTGTTTTTT. Amino acid sequence: CASSVRGRAIGELFF.